This T cell receptor (beta chain) came from a study of immune reconstitution after stem cell transplant in scleroderma. Relative to its sample, this clonotype is medium-sized. TCRdb re-called the RT-PCR reads through MiXCR, storing one row per CDR3 protein. The data contain 2,500 or so distinct CDR3 sequences, around 6% of them seen just once; the ten biggest clones take up about 23%. V was pared by 9 bases and J by 3 bases, with 11 bases between. This CDR3 region has 13 residues. Germline V gene data show CDR1 as SGHTA and CDR2 as FQGTGA. This TCR was sampled from a female donor with systemic sclerosis. This chain links TRBV7-3 with TRBJ1-4, with D possibly matching TRBD1 (6 bases). This material was collected before or after autologous hematopoietic stem cell transplantation (not recorded which). The CDR3 DNA is TGTGCCAGTGCCGGGGGGCCTAATGAAAAACTGTTTTTT. This translates into CASAGGPNEKLFF.